The clone carrying this TCR beta chain appeared once. An approximately 0.45-1 mL peripheral blood aliquot was taken intraoperatively from four of eight donors. These data are taken from a study of human thymus T cells. Deletions cut 0 bases from V and 6 bases from J, with 12 bases between. Germline V gives CDR1 LNHDA, CDR2 SQIVND (reference sequence). The CDR3 covers 15 residues. The repertoire was sequenced with immunoSEQ multiplex PCR; TCRdb's copy has only in-frame clones and lacks some. The profile shows about 50,000 clones, about 95% of them singletons. The sample consisted of blood. The receptor's source is a girl less than two years old with a congenital heart defect but otherwise immunologically healthy. The chain uses TRBV19 and TRBJ1-5, with D tentatively TRBD1 (6 bases). The CDR3 region has the DNA TGTGCCAGTAGTATAGACGAGGGGGGAGTTCAGCCCCAGCATTTT. Its translation: CASSIDEGGVQPQHF.